This passage covers 5 T cell receptor beta chains from one sample sequenced in a study of T cell responses to AZD1222 COVID-19 vaccine. Generated by immunoSEQ multiplex PCR, the TCRdb table keeps only in-frame clones and is missing some. The data contain about 100,000 clones, more than 85% of them singletons. Source: peripheral blood, taken 28 days after the second AZD1222 dose. The receptors here all came from an adult who received the AZD1222 COVID-19 vaccine.

The rearrangement links TRBV18 to TRBJ2-1; D not certain. Trimming shortened V by 2 bases and J by 0 bases, and 8 bases separated the two germline ends. The germline V gene encodes CDR1 KGHSH and CDR2 LQKENI. There are 15 residues in the CDR3. CDR3 sequence reads: CASSPGESSYNEQFF. CDR3 sequence (DNA): TGTGCCAGCTCACCAGGGGAAAGCTCCTACAATGAGCAGTTCTTC.

This clone was recorded once. The V and J genes are TRBV10-2 and TRBJ1-5, with D possibly matching TRBD1 (6 bases). Germline CDR1 reads WSHSY; CDR2 reads SAAADI. The CDR3 loop spans 14 amino acids. Trimming pared 5 bases from V and 3 bases from J, leaving 11 bases between. DNA of the CDR3: TGCGCCAGCAGTAAGGGGGGCTCCAATCAGCCCCAGCATTTT. Amino acid sequence: CASSKGGSNQPQHF.

This chain joins TRBV13 and TRBJ1-6; D is possibly TRBD1 (6 bases). Trimming shortened V by 5 bases and J by 5 bases, and 13 bases separated the two germline ends. CDR3 length equals 15 residues. Germline V lookup: CDR1 PRHDT, CDR2 FYEKMQ (reference sequence). CDR3: CASSSKTGDNSPLHF. The CDR3 coding sequence is TGTGCCAGCAGCAGTAAGACAGGTGATAATTCACCCCTCCACTTT.

With regard to this clone: It is unclear where the CDR3 begins or ends on the DNA, so no DNA is shown, and the CDR3 is as TCRdb lists it. This rearrangement joins TRBV28 to TRBJ2-1. Germline V gene lookup returns CDR1 MDHEN and CDR2 SYDVKM. The CDR3 length equals 12 residues, ends included. The CDR3 spells CASSFGPGEQFF.

V gene TRBV5-8 combines with J gene TRBJ1-2; D not resolved. There are 13 residues in the CDR3. V was clipped by 4 bases and J by 3 bases, with 10 bases between them. CDR1 is SGHTS, CDR2 YDEGEE, per germline. The CDR3 region is CASSPLGDYGYTF. In nucleotides, the CDR3 is TGTGCCAGCAGCCCACTGGGAGACTATGGCTACACCTTC.